This T cell receptor (beta chain) was recorded in a study of shared clonotypes between healthy human individuals. Study-wide background: Every donor yielded three CD4 naive, three CD4 memory, two CD8 naive and one CD8 memory plate.

The input for sorted-subset replicate PCRs was around 200 ng DNA, around 30,000 T cell genomes. Clones were read by immunoSEQ multiplex PCR, and TCRdb kept only the in-frame ones, dropping some. The sample shows approximately 980,000 clones, 76% of them seen only once. The CDR3 length is 16 residues. The V gene end was trimmed by 4 bases and the J gene end by 2 bases; junction bases not matched to a gene: 5. The germline V gene encodes CDR1 SNHLY and CDR2 FYNNEI. Regarding the study as a whole: Genetic and exposure-history diversity was limited by the few donors.

About this clone itself: Its antigen is as yet unknown.

V gene TRBV2 combines with J gene TRBJ1-3; 10 nucleotides line up with TRBD1. Sequencing was performed on memory CD4+ T cells sorted from blood. Described subset: CD45RA-negative fraction. The clonotype was recovered from a man younger than 30 in good health. The CDR3 DNA reads as TGTGCCAGCAGTGTGGGGGACAGGGGAGCTGGAAACACCATATATTTT. This translates into CASSVGDRGAGNTIYF.